Following are 23 T cell receptor beta chains from one sample sequenced in a study of blood T cell repertoires in COVID-19 (TCRdb year 2020). Receptors were amplified or captured by the immunoSEQ multiplex PCR assay. TCRdb's version of the immuneACCESS table is confined to in-frame rearrangements and falls short of the full clone set. An unresolved V gene accounts for under half of the shortfall where checked; the remainder is of unknown origin. The sample includes 650,000 to 800,000 clones, with about 90% observed a single time. Under 0.3% of the sample belongs to the ten largest clones. The sequenced material came from peripheral blood. Every receptor here comes from a woman between 18 and 29 years old with acute or convalescent COVID-19.

The V call is TRBV7-9, the J call TRBJ2-7; 7 bases are a match to TRBD1. The CDR3 has 15 amino acids. Germline V gene sequence: CDR1 SEHNR, CDR2 FQNEAQ (reference sequence). V was pared by 5 bases and J by 2 bases, with 9 bases of the junction left unmatched. CDR3 protein: CASSPREGATYEQYF. CDR3 nucleotides: TGTGCCAGCAGCCCCAGAGAGGGGGCAACCTACGAGCAGTACTTC.

In this sample, this clone turned up once. This chain links TRBV2 with TRBJ1-6; tentatively, D is TRBD1 (6 bases). V was cut by 3 bases and J by 0 bases, with 6 bases left in between. CDR1 and CDR2 (germline): SNHLY, FYNNEI. This CDR3 is 15 amino acids long. This chain's CDR3 is CASSEDSSYNSPLHF. The CDR3 bases are TGTGCCAGCAGTGAGGACAGCTCCTATAATTCACCCCTCCACTTT.

This sequence joins TRBV5-1 and TRBJ1-6, with TRBD1 identical over 7 bases. The germline V gene encodes CDR1 SGHRS and CDR2 YFSETQ. The CDR3 covers 15 residues. The trim removed 10 bases at V and 8 bases at J, leaving 15 bases unmatched. The CDR3 is CASSLGRGGDSPLHF. The CDR3, as DNA: TGCGCCTCCTCTCTGGGGCGAGGGGGCGATTCACCCCTCCACTTT.

The V call is TRBV19, the J call TRBJ1-3; possible D gene TRBD1, 6 bases. Germline V gene data show CDR1 as LNHDA and CDR2 as SQIVND (reference sequence). V lost 7 bases to trimming and J lost 0 bases, with 16 bases between them. This CDR3 is built from 16 residues. CDR3 region: CASTLRTDNSGNTIYF. CDR3 DNA sequence: TGTGCCAGTACCCTACGGACAGACAACTCTGGAAACACCATATATTTT.

The chain couples TRBV7-2 to TRBJ1-2; 10 nucleotides match TRBD1. The CDR3 is 13 residues long. V dropped 5 bases and J dropped 6; count of bases not matched to a gene: 3. Germline CDR1 is SGHTA and CDR2 is FQGNSA. The CDR3: CASSQTGGDGYTF. DNA of the CDR3: TGTGCCAGCAGCCAGACAGGGGGCGATGGCTACACCTTC.

The V and J genes are TRBV2 and TRBJ2-1; 7 bases match TRBD2. The germline gives CDR1 SNHLY, CDR2 FYNNEI. CDR3 size: 14 residues. With V trimmed by 6 bases and J by 9 bases, 11 bases remained unmatched. The CDR3 region has the DNA TGTGCCAGCAGGGAGCGGGGTACAGCGGGTGAGCAGTTCTTC. It yields the protein CASRERGTAGEQFF.

The CDR3 loop is CASSLQGYAAFF. For the CDR3, the DNA is TGCGCCAGCAGCTTACAGGGTTACGCAGCTTTCTTT. The rearrangement links TRBV5-1 to TRBJ1-1; possible D gene TRBD1, 6 bases. The CDR3 is 12 residues long. Germline V gene lookup returns CDR1 SGHRS and CDR2 YFSETQ. The V end lost 2 bases, the J end lost 10 bases, and 12 bases lay between the germline ends.

The V call is TRBV5-4, the J call TRBJ2-1; D not resolved. V was trimmed by 1 base and J by 7 bases, leaving 18 bases between them. CDR1 is SGHNT and CDR2 is YYREEE in the germline V gene (reference sequence). This CDR3 has 16 amino acids. CDR3 DNA: TGTGCCAGCAGCTTGAGTCTCCCAAGAGGTCGAAATGAGCAGTTCTTC. Protein product: CASSLSLPRGRNEQFF.

The rearrangement uses TRBV30 and TRBJ2-7; TRBD1 aligns across 10 bases. The CDR3 sequence is 14 residues long. The junction had 6 bases not matched to a gene; V was cut back by 5 bases and J by 2 bases. The germline V gene has CDR1 GTSNPN and CDR2 SVGIG (reference sequence). CDR3 amino acids: CAWGWGTGAYEQYF. Here the CDR3 DNA reads TGTGCCTGGGGTTGGGGGACAGGGGCCTACGAGCAGTACTTC. Supplemented by reference TRBV30 and TRBJ2-7, the full variable domain reads SQTIHQWPATLVQPVGSPLSLECTVEGTSNPNLYWYRQAAGRGLQLLFYSVGIGQISSEVPQNLSASRPQDRQFILSSKKLLLSDSGFYLCAWGWGTGAYEQYFGPGTRLTVT.

The rearrangement joins TRBV7-8 to TRBJ1-3; the D is unclear. Trimming removed 9 bases from V and 1 base from J, with 16 bases in between. Germline V CDR1 and CDR2: SGHVS, FQNEAQ. This CDR3 contains 15 residues. The CDR3 spells CASKTKGSSGNTIYF. CDR3 nucleotide sequence: TGTGCCAGTAAGACAAAAGGGAGTTCTGGAAACACCATATATTTT.

The gene calls are TRBV6-2 or TRBV6-3 and TRBJ1-1; 9 positions agree with TRBD1. Looked up from germline, CDR1 is MNHEY and CDR2 is SVGEGT. Trimming removed 4 bases from V and 1 base from J; junction bases left unmatched: 7. The CDR3 consists of 16 residues. CDR3 coding DNA: TGTGCCAGCAGTTGGGGACAGGGCTCCTGGAACACTGAAGCTTTCTTT. Translating it yields CASSWGQGSWNTEAFF.

The rearrangement links TRBV6-2 or TRBV6-3 to TRBJ1-2; no clear D gene. Germline assignment: CDR1 MNHEY and CDR2 SVGEGT. The germline V and J ends were trimmed by 4 bases and 4 bases, with 10 bases remaining between them. CDR3 length equals 13 residues. The CDR3 protein is CASSSPGFYGYTF. CDR3 DNA sequence: TGTGCCAGCAGTTCACCAGGATTCTATGGCTACACCTTC.

This rearrangement joins TRBV27 to TRBJ2-7; 9 positions match TRBD1. This CDR3 region has 17 residues. The V and J ends lost 3 bases and 4 bases, in that order; junction bases with no gene match: 13. Germline V CDR1 and CDR2: MNHEY, SMNVEV (reference sequence). The CDR3 nucleotides are TGTGCCAGCAGTTTTAAGAGCCCCGGGACAGGGATATACGAGCAGTACTTC. Protein product: CASSFKSPGTGIYEQYF.

The chain joins TRBV30 to TRBJ1-6; 9 bases agree with TRBD1. V dropped 3 bases and J dropped 0; count of bases not matched to a gene: 6. The germline gives CDR1 GTSNPN, CDR2 SVGIG (reference sequence). The CDR3 totals 17 residues. Written as DNA, the CDR3 is TGTGCCTGGAGGGCCGGGACAGGGAACTCCTATAATTCACCCCTCCACTTT. Amino acid sequence: CAWRAGTGNSYNSPLHF.

Concerning this clone: Other DNA sequences from this sample encode an identical CDR3 as well. This chain connects TRBV6-5 to TRBJ1-5; no definite D call. CDR1 MNHEY and CDR2 SVGAGI come from the germline V gene. V lost 4 bases to trimming and J lost 4 bases, with 11 bases between them. This CDR3 has 14 residues. The CDR3 loop reads CASSSSPRNQPQHF. CDR3 nucleotides: TGTGCCAGCAGTTCCTCCCCCCGGAATCAGCCCCAGCATTTT.

About this clone: The sample has other DNA sequences that encode this CDR3 too. The chain combines TRBV7-9 with TRBJ1-5; the D is unclear. Trimming cost V 1 base and J 0 bases, with 4 bases left between them. This CDR3 is built from 14 residues. Germline-derived CDR1 and CDR2 are SEHNR and FQNEAQ (reference sequence). The CDR3, as DNA: TGTGCCAGCAGCTTAGGAGCTAGCAATCAGCCCCAGCATTTT. Its translation: CASSLGASNQPQHF.

The CDR3 reads CATSDTMGQGIYGYTF. The CDR3 nucleotides are TGTGCCACCAGTGATACTATGGGACAGGGGATCTATGGCTACACCTTC. The rearrangement joins TRBV24-1 to TRBJ1-2, with TRBD1 matching 10 bases. This CDR3 is 16 amino acids long. Germline V CDR1 and CDR2: KGHDR, SFDVKD. The ends lost 3 bases at V and 4 bases at J; junction bases unmatched: 7.

The chain uses TRBV10-3 and TRBJ2-1, with 10 bases matching TRBD1. CDR1 and CDR2 from the germline V gene are ENHRY and SYGVKD. The CDR3 spans 14 residues. The ends lost 6 bases at V and 5 bases at J; junction bases unmatched: 4. The CDR3 DNA reads as TGTGCCATCAGGGGGACAGGGGCTGACAATGAGCAGTTCTTC. Its protein product is CAIRGTGADNEQFF.

This chain links TRBV5-8 with TRBJ2-1; TRBD2 matches at 8 bases. This CDR3 has 14 residues. Germline CDR1 SGHTS, CDR2 YDEGEE. J was trimmed by 11 bases and V by 1 base; bases with no gene match: 8. The CDR3 is CASSLSGGQLQQFF. The CDR3 coding sequence is TGTGCCAGCAGCTTGAGCGGGGGACAACTCCAGCAGTTCTTC.

This clone was counted once. The chain couples TRBV18 to TRBJ2-7; 9 bases are shared with TRBD2. The germline gives CDR1 KGHSH, CDR2 LQKENI. The CDR3 is 14 amino acids. Trimming cost V 2 bases and J 6 bases; bases outside gene matches: 5. This CDR3 reads CASSPSGGTSEQYF. For the CDR3, the DNA is TGTGCCAGCTCACCAAGCGGGGGGACTTCCGAGCAGTACTTC.

This clone has a single count. J is TRBJ2-4 and V is TRBV27; D is unclear. The length of the CDR3 is 9 residues. V was pared by 10 bases and J by 5 bases, with 3 bases between. The germline V gene encodes CDR1 MNHEY and CDR2 SMNVEV (reference sequence). CDR3 DNA: TGTGCCACTGAAAACATTCAGTACTTC. Protein sequence: CATENIQYF.

The rearrangement joins TRBV5-8 to TRBJ1-2, with D possibly matching TRBD1 (6 bases). With 0 bases removed from V and 4 bases from J, the gap between germline ends came to 16 bases. This CDR3 is built from 16 residues. Germline assignment: CDR1 SGHTS and CDR2 YDEGEE. CDR3 sequence (DNA): TGTGCCAGCAGCTTGGGGCGGGGGCTTGTACCCTATGGCTACACCTTC. Residues: CASSLGRGLVPYGYTF.

The chain couples TRBV18 to TRBJ1-1; a weak D match, TRBD1 (6 bases). This CDR3 spans 15 amino acids. Trimming pared 0 bases from V and 5 bases from J, leaving 13 bases between. From germline, CDR1 is KGHSH and CDR2 LQKENI. In DNA, the CDR3 is TGTGCCAGCTCACCACCGTATTTCAGGGGAACTGAAGCTTTCTTT. This translates into CASSPPYFRGTEAFF.